A selection of T cell receptor beta chains follows, all from one sample in a study of OX40 agonist ivuxolimab in advanced cancers. Generated by immunoSEQ multiplex PCR, the TCRdb table keeps only in-frame clones and is missing some. The table includes approximately 38,000 clones, roughly 83% detected once. Material: CD4+ or CD8+ T cells sorted from blood, obtained in a trial of the OX40 agonist ivuxolimab. Receptors were obtained from an adult with an advanced solid tumor such as melanoma, head and neck, liver or kidney cancer. CDR3s include the opening cysteine and the closing phenylalanine or tryptophan. The order of the fields is clone size, J gene, V gene, D gene, CDR3 protein, CDR3 DNA. A D gene is named only where the DNA matches it firmly. Expanded clones are given a class, and other clones once, few, many or no size at all.

>-|TRBJ1-2|TRBV7-9|TRBD1
CASSQGTGAFYGYTF
TGTGCCAGCAGCCAAGGGACAGGGGCTTTCTATGGCTACACCTTC
>-|TRBJ1-5|TRBV19|-
CASSIGSGTEPQHF
TGTGCCAGTAGTATAGGTAGCGGAACAGAGCCCCAGCATTTT
>-|TRBJ1-1|TRBV7-9|TRBD1
CASSSRDRGWGKSEAFF
TGTGCCAGCAGCTCCCGGGACAGGGGTTGGGGGAAGTCTGAAGCTTTCTTT
>once|TRBJ1-6|TRBV9|-
CASSVGSQVDPTNSPLHF
TGTGCCAGCAGCGTAGGGAGCCAAGTAGATCCAACGAATTCACCCCTCCACTTT
>-|TRBJ2-7|TRBV29-1|-
CSVRSGASYEQYF
TGCAGCGTACGAAGCGGCGCTTCCTACGAGCAGTACTTC
>-|TRBJ1-3|TRBV5-1|-
CASSSGPGLGNTIYF
TGCGCCAGCAGCTCAGGGCCGGGGCTTGGAAACACCATATATTTT
>-|TRBJ2-7|TRBV23-1|-
CASSRGGGINEQYF
TGCGCCAGCAGTCGTGGAGGGGGCATTAACGAGCAGTACTTC
>-|TRBJ2-3|TRBV27|-
CATAGTPRGDTQYF
TGTGCCACTGCCGGGACTCCTAGGGGCGATACGCAGTATTTT
>once|TRBJ1-1|TRBV7-6|-
CASSFPGTEAFF
TGTGCCAGCAGCTTTCCGGGGACTGAAGCTTTCTTT
>-|TRBJ2-7|TRBV6-6|-
CASSSVYEQYF
TGTGCCAGCAGTTCCGTGTACGAGCAGTACTTC
>once|TRBJ2-1|TRBV7-9|TRBD1
CASSFPWDRGGNEQFF
TGTGCCAGCAGCTTCCCGTGGGACAGGGGAGGCAATGAGCAGTTCTTC
>-|TRBJ1-1|TRBV29-1|-
CSVVRLRGTEAFF
TGCAGCGTTGTTAGACTCCGAGGCACTGAAGCTTTCTTT
>-|TRBJ2-7|TRBV7-2|-
CASSPDWTLEQYF
TGTGCCAGCAGCCCCGATTGGACCCTTGAGCAGTACTTC
>-|TRBJ1-5|TRBV13|TRBD1
CASSLQGQGNQPQHF
TGTGCCAGCAGCTTACAGGGACAGGGGAATCAGCCCCAGCATTTT
>-|TRBJ2-2|TRBV5-6|TRBD2
CASSSSGPNTGELFF
TGTGCCAGCAGCTCTAGCGGGCCGAACACCGGGGAGCTGTTTTTT
>-|TRBJ2-7|TRBV5-5|TRBD2
CASSFGLAAYEQYF
TGTGCCAGCAGCTTTGGACTAGCGGCTTACGAGCAGTACTTC
>-|TRBJ1-4|TRBV9|-
CASSVYTGIGGEDEKLFF
TGTGCCAGCAGCGTATACACCGGGATCGGTGGAGAAGATGAAAAACTGTTTTTT
>-|TRBJ1-2|TRBV2|TRBD1
CASSDWDRPRVDYGYTF
TGTGCCAGCAGTGATTGGGACAGACCTAGAGTGGACTATGGCTACACCTTC
>-|TRBJ2-7|TRBV5-5|TRBD2
CASSLAGGSYEQYF
TGTGCCAGCAGCTTAGCGGGGGGATCCTACGAGCAGTACTTC
>once|TRBJ2-7|TRBV2|-
CASRPGFYEQYF
TGTGCCAGCAGACCAGGGTTTTACGAGCAGTACTTC
>-|TRBJ2-3|TRBV27|-
CASSSQDQIRTDTQYF
TGTGCCAGCAGTTCACAGGACCAAATCCGCACAGATACGCAGTATTTT
>-|TRBJ1-1|TRBV19|TRBD1
CATQTGRRDTEAFF
TGTGCCACTCAGACAGGGAGAAGGGACACTGAAGCTTTCTTT
>-|TRBJ2-5|TRBV29-1|-
CSVEPPGTSETQYF
TGCAGCGTTGAACCCCCCGGGACAAGTGAGACCCAGTACTTC
>-|TRBJ2-2|TRBV19|-
CATVVGGGANTGELFF
TGTGCCACAGTAGTAGGTGGCGGAGCGAACACCGGGGAGCTGTTTTTT
>once|TRBJ1-5|TRBV30|TRBD1
CAWSVRQGDQPQHF
TGTGCCTGGAGTGTGAGACAGGGTGACCAGCCCCAGCATTTT
>once|TRBJ2-1|TRBV5-1|-
CASSFAYNEQFF
TGCGCCAGCAGCTTCGCCTACAATGAGCAGTTCTTC
>-|TRBJ2-6|TRBV30|-
CAWTKGSGANVLTF
TGTGCCTGGACCAAGGGCTCTGGGGCCAACGTCCTGACTTTC
>-|TRBJ2-7|TRBV7-6|-
CASSLGGQYEQYF
TGTGCCAGCAGCTTAGGAGGACAGTACGAGCAGTACTTC